The 10 T cell receptor beta chains presented below share a single source sample, sequenced in a study of shared clonotypes between healthy human individuals. Data came from immunoSEQ multiplex PCR; TCRdb stores just in-frame clones and leaves some out. The sample has 550,000 to 750,000 clones; 92% are singletons. It was CD45RO-negative cells, positively selected for CCR7, that made up naive CD8 cells, with terminally differentiated effector memory CD45RA+ cells excluded. Sample: naive CD8+ T cells sorted from blood. The receptors originated from a man aged 25-45 years in good health.

V gene TRBV7-8 combines with J gene TRBJ2-6, with D possibly TRBD2 on 5 matching bases. The V end lost 4 bases, the J end lost 0 bases, and 13 bases lay between the germline ends. The CDR3 sequence is 17 residues long. Germline values: CDR1 SGHVS, CDR2 FQNEAQ. CDR3 region: CASSSSGRYSGANVLTF. The CDR3 nucleotides are TGTGCCAGCAGCTCAAGCGGACGGTACTCTGGGGCCAACGTCCTGACTTTC.

V and J are TRBV2 and TRBJ1-5; unclear D gene. The ends were cut back, 2 bases at V and 4 bases at J, with 6 bases in the middle. From germline, CDR1 is SNHLY and CDR2 FYNNEI. The CDR3 totals 13 residues. CDR3 residues: CASSEHGNQPQHF. CDR3 coding DNA: TGTGCCAGCAGTGAACACGGGAATCAGCCCCAGCATTTT.

The gene calls are TRBV13 and TRBJ1-1; no reliable D call. The germline V and J ends were trimmed by 0 bases and 6 bases, with 11 bases remaining between them. The CDR3 length is 14 residues. Germline loops: CDR1 PRHDT, CDR2 FYEKMQ (reference sequence). The CDR3 bases are TGTGCCAGCAGCTTAGGGCCCCCGTGGGCTGAAGCTTTCTTT. It specifies CASSLGPPWAEAFF.

The CDR3 is CASSLASGGTDTQYF. DNA for the CDR3: TGTGCCAGCAGCCTCGCTAGCGGGGGCACAGATACGCAGTATTTT. This chain joins TRBV7-9 and TRBJ2-3; 9 positions match TRBD2. The CDR3 has 15 amino acids. The germline CDR1 and CDR2 sequences are SEHNR and FQNEAQ (reference sequence). V gave up 5 bases and J gave up 1 base; unmatched junction bases: 4.

In DNA form, the CDR3 reads TGCGCCAGCAGCCAAGATGGGTGGAATGAGCAGTTCTTC. Translating gives CASSQDGWNEQFF. This chain links TRBV4-1 with TRBJ2-1; D not resolved. The CDR3 is 13 amino acids. Germline values: CDR1 MGHRA, CDR2 YSYEKL. Trimming shortened V by 0 bases and J by 7 bases, and 7 bases separated the two germline ends.

This chain connects TRBV7-9 to TRBJ2-1; 8 positions agree with TRBD2. There are 15 residues in the CDR3. J was trimmed by 8 bases and V by 5 bases; bases with no gene match: 11. Germline CDR1 reads SEHNR; CDR2 reads FQNEAQ (reference sequence). Here the CDR3 reads CASSGTSGGRDEQFF. The CDR3 DNA follows: TGTGCCAGCAGCGGTACTAGCGGAGGTAGGGATGAGCAGTTCTTC.

This clone was detected only a few times. The V call is TRBV19, the J call TRBJ1-5; 8 nucleotides align to TRBD1. Germline trimming cut 6 bases from V and 2 bases from J; bases unmatched to any gene: 9. The CDR3 extends over 16 amino acids. Germline V CDR1 and CDR2: LNHDA, SQIVND (reference sequence). Here the CDR3 DNA reads TGTGCCAGTAGGAGAGACAGGGGAGGAGGCAATCAGCCCCAGCATTTT. The encoded protein is CASRRDRGGGNQPQHF.

The chain combines TRBV29-1 with TRBJ2-1; the D gene is possibly TRBD1 (6 bases). Trimming cost V 0 bases and J 4 bases, with 13 bases left between them. The CDR3 is made up of 15 amino acids. Germline CDR1 and CDR2: SQVTM and ANQGSEA. Here the CDR3 DNA reads TGCAGCGTTGAAGATCGAAAAGGGGGATACAATGAGCAGTTCTTC. Translating it yields CSVEDRKGGYNEQFF.

The rearrangement joins TRBV6-1 to TRBJ2-2; D perhaps matches TRBD2 (6 bases). Germline assignment: CDR1 MNHNS and CDR2 SASEGT. The CDR3 contains 14 residues. The V end lost 1 base, the J end lost 3 bases, and 6 bases lay between the germline ends. In DNA form, the CDR3 reads TGTGCCAGCAGTGAAGGGGGGGACACCGGGGAGCTGTTTTTT. Amino acids: CASSEGGDTGELFF.

The chain recombines TRBV7-9 with TRBJ2-7, with 7 bases identical to TRBD1. V was clipped by 4 bases and J by 1 base; unmatched bases: 4. Germline V lookup: CDR1 SEHNR, CDR2 FQNEAQ (reference sequence). The CDR3 spans 14 residues. The CDR3 DNA follows: TGTGCCAGCAGCTCTAGACAGGGATCCTACGAGCAGTACTTC. This codes for CASSSRQGSYEQYF.